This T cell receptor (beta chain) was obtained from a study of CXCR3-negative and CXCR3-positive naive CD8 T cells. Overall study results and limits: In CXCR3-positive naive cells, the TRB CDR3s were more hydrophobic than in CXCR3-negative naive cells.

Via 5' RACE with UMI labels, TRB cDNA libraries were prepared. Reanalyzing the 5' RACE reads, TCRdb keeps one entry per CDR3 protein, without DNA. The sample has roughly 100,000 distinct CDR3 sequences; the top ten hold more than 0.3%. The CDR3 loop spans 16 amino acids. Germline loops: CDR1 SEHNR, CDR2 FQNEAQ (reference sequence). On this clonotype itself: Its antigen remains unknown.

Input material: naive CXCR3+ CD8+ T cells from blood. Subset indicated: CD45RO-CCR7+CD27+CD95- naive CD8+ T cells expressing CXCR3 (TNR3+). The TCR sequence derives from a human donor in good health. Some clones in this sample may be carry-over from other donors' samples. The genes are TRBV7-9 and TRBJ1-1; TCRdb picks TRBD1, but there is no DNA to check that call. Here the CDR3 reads CASSGRDSPPNTEAFF.